Below, 31 T cell receptor beta chains from the same sample are listed, as sequenced in a study of T cell repertoires in ileal Crohn's disease. This table comes from immunoSEQ multiplex PCR, and its TCRdb copy is limited to in-frame clones, with some not included. This sample has roughly 5,200 clones, with around 90% found just once. Time point reported: proximal margin of the surgical specimen (macroscopically non-inflamed). Sequenced material: ileal tissue. These receptors all come from an adult with Crohn's disease.

The CDR3 DNA follows: TGTGCCAGCAGTTTATCTAGGGATAGCGTTCCCTATGGCTACACCTTC. Its protein is CASSLSRDSVPYGYTF. The gene calls are TRBV27 and TRBJ1-2; D gene ambiguous. CDR1 is MNHEY and CDR2 is SMNVEV in the germline V gene (reference sequence). Trimming left V 0 bases short and J 4 bases short, with 15 bases between. The CDR3 is 16 residues long.

This clone has more than one count but fewer than ten. This chain uses TRBV29-1 with TRBJ1-2, with a tentative D call TRBD1 (5 bases). Germline CDR1 and CDR2: SQVTM and ANQGSEA. Between the trimmed V and J ends, which lost 7 bases and 8 bases, there was a span of 17 bases. This CDR3 spans 12 amino acids. The CDR3: CSARGGPRGYTF. CDR3 nucleotides: TGCAGCGCCCGGGGGGGACCTCGGGGCTACACCTTC.

The rearrangement joins TRBV6-6 to TRBJ2-1; TRBD1 matches 7 bases. With V trimmed by 5 bases and J by 4 bases, 2 bases remained unmatched. CDR1 and CDR2 from the germline V gene are MNHNY and SVGAGI (reference sequence). The CDR3 consists of 13 residues. CDR3 protein: CASSATGYNEQFF. CDR3 bases: TGTGCCAGCAGTGCGACAGGGTACAATGAGCAGTTCTTC.

This chain joins TRBV5-1 and TRBJ1-3; no clear D. V was cut by 4 bases and J by 0 bases, with 8 bases left in between. Germline assignment: CDR1 SGHRS and CDR2 YFSETQ. The CDR3 covers 14 residues. The CDR3 is CASSRTLSGNTIYF. DNA for the CDR3: TGCGCCAGCAGCAGGACCCTCTCTGGAAACACCATATATTTT.

This chain links TRBV4-1 with TRBJ2-5; D not resolved. From germline, CDR1 is MGHRA and CDR2 YSYEKL. The CDR3 contains 16 residues. V lost 0 bases to trimming and J lost 4 bases, with 15 bases between them. Here the CDR3 DNA reads TGCGCCAGCAGCCAAGAGCCAATAGGGTTTTCAGAGACCCAGTACTTC. As protein: CASSQEPIGFSETQYF.

This clone was observed a handful of times. The chain links TRBV7-9 to TRBJ1-2, with 11 positions matching TRBD1. Germline CDR1 reads SEHNR; CDR2 reads FQNEAQ (reference sequence). This CDR3 is 15 amino acids long. With 4 bases clipped from V and 8 bases from J, the junction kept 9 bases outside the gene matches. The CDR3 DNA follows: TGTGCCAGCAGCTCAGAAGGACAGGGGGCTAGGGGCTACACCTTC. Its translation: CASSSEGQGARGYTF.

The chain links TRBV18 to TRBJ1-6, with a weak D call TRBD1 (5 bases). CDR1 and CDR2 (germline): KGHSH, LQKENI. Trimming left V 3 bases short and J 4 bases short, with 10 bases between. CDR3 size: 15 residues. CDR3 protein: CASSPEGRYNSPLHF. The CDR3 DNA sequence: TGTGCCAGCTCACCGGAGGGACGGTATAATTCACCCCTCCACTTT.

J is TRBJ2-1 and V is TRBV5-1; 9 nucleotides match TRBD2. With V trimmed by 0 bases and J by 8 bases, 3 bases remained unmatched. The CDR3 runs 14 residues. Germline CDR1 is SGHRS and CDR2 is YFSETQ. CDR3 residues: CASSLGGRDYEQFF. CDR3 sequence (DNA): TGCGCCAGCAGCTTGGGCGGGAGGGACTATGAGCAGTTCTTC. Using reference TRBV5-1 and TRBJ2-1 for the parts outside the CDR3, the full variable domain is KAGVTQTPRYLIKTRGQQVTLSCSPISGHRSVSWYQQTPGQGLQFLFEYFSETQRNKGNFPGRFSGRQFSNSRSEMNVSTLELGDSALYLCASSLGGRDYEQFFGPGTRLTVL.

The CDR3 is CASSFTGNTEAFF. CDR3 nucleotide sequence: TGTGCCAGCAGTTTCACAGGGAACACTGAAGCTTTCTTT. The V and J genes are TRBV6-6 and TRBJ1-1, with D perhaps TRBD1 (5 bases). The V and J ends lost 4 bases and 1 base respectively, with 7 bases between them. The germline V gene encodes CDR1 MNHNY and CDR2 SVGAGI (reference sequence). CDR3 length: 13 amino acids.

The chain uses TRBV30 and TRBJ2-7; D gene unclear. CDR1 is GTSNPN, CDR2 SVGIG, per germline (reference sequence). The CDR3 contains 14 residues. V was cut by 0 bases and J by 4 bases, with 13 bases left in between. CDR3 nucleotides: TGTGCCTGGAGTGTTCTTTCGGATCTATACGAGCAGTACTTC. Protein: CAWSVLSDLYEQYF. Filled out from reference TRBV30 and TRBJ2-7, the complete variable domain reads SQTIHQWPATLVQPVGSPLSLECTVEGTSNPNLYWYRQAAGRGLQLLFYSVGIGQISSEVPQNLSASRPQDRQFILSSKKLLLSDSGFYLCAWSVLSDLYEQYFGPGTRLTVT.

This clone was picked up one time. The gene calls are TRBV5-1 and TRBJ1-1; possibly TRBD1 for D (5 bases). The CDR3 totals 13 residues. Deletions cut 5 bases from V and 5 bases from J, with 13 bases between. Germline V CDR1 and CDR2: SGHRS, YFSETQ. CDR3 residues: CASRGGEGTEAFF. The CDR3 DNA reads TGCGCCAGCAGGGGAGGGGAGGGGACTGAAGCTTTCTTT. Supplemented by reference TRBV5-1 and TRBJ1-1, the full variable domain reads KAGVTQTPRYLIKTRGQQVTLSCSPISGHRSVSWYQQTPGQGLQFLFEYFSETQRNKGNFPGRFSGRQFSNSRSEMNVSTLELGDSALYLCASRGGEGTEAFFGQGTRLTVV.

This chain uses TRBV15 with TRBJ1-6; D unresolved. Germline V gives CDR1 LNHNV, CDR2 YYDKDF (reference sequence). This CDR3 has 15 amino acids. Trimming pared 0 bases from V and 9 bases from J, leaving 12 bases between. The DNA of the CDR3 is TGTGCCACCAGCAGAGAAGGGCGCTCTGTTTCACCCCTCCACTTT. This codes for CATSREGRSVSPLHF.

The rearrangement links TRBV28 to TRBJ1-2; no clear D. V lost 1 base and J lost 6, with 9 bases in between. Germline V gene data show CDR1 as MDHEN and CDR2 as SYDVKM. The CDR3 extends over 13 amino acids. The CDR3 protein is CASSLSVFDGYTF. CDR3 nucleotides: TGTGCCAGCAGTTTATCTGTGTTCGATGGCTACACCTTC.

This clone appeared once. The CDR3 DNA is TGTGCCAGCAGGGGAGCTAGCTCTGGGGCCAACGTCCTGACTTTC. As protein: CASRGASSGANVLTF. The chain combines TRBV28 with TRBJ2-6; D possibly corresponds to TRBD2 (5 bases). The CDR3 sequence is 15 residues long. Trimming took 6 bases from V and 0 from J, leaving 9 bases between them. Germline V gives CDR1 MDHEN, CDR2 SYDVKM. Using reference TRBV28 and TRBJ2-6 for the parts outside the CDR3, the full variable domain is DVKVTQSSRYLVKRTGEKVFLECVQDMDHENMFWYRQDPGLGLRLIYFSYDVKMKEKGDIPEGYSVSREKKERFSLILESASTNQTSMYLCASRGASSGANVLTFGAGSRLTVL.

The rearrangement uses TRBV9 and TRBJ2-5; 8 positions match TRBD1. The tail of the sequence fits TRBJ2-7 better, so the J call may be wrong. The CDR3 sequence is 13 residues long. Germline lookup yields CDR1 SGDLS and CDR2 YYNGEE. This chain's CDR3 is CASSSRQGYEQYF. CDR3 DNA: TGTGCCAGCAGCTCCCGACAGGGGTACGAGCAGTACTTC.

This chain uses TRBV4-1 with TRBJ1-1; no reliable D call. Germline V gene data show CDR1 as MGHRA and CDR2 as YSYEKL. This CDR3 spans 18 amino acids. Trimming removed 1 base at V and 4 bases at J, with 22 bases between. The CDR3 DNA reads TGCGCCAGCAGCCAAGGCGTTTGGGCGGGGAACTTGGGCACTGAAGCTTTCTTT. This codes for CASSQGVWAGNLGTEAFF.

V is TRBV27 and J is TRBJ2-7; the match to TRBD2 covers 10 bases. The germline V gene encodes CDR1 MNHEY and CDR2 SMNVEV (reference sequence). J lost 4 bases, V lost 0 bases, and 15 bases had no gene match. The CDR3 sequence is 19 residues long. CDR3 protein: CASSLSGLAVPVPGYEQYF. CDR3 bases: TGTGCCAGCAGTTTATCAGGACTAGCGGTCCCCGTGCCGGGGTACGAGCAGTACTTC.

The gene calls are TRBV7-2 and TRBJ2-3, with D uncertain. Germline V gives CDR1 SGHTA, CDR2 FQGNSA. The CDR3 loop spans 17 amino acids. The ends were cut back, 5 bases at V and 0 bases at J, with 18 bases in the middle. CDR3 DNA: TGTGCCAGCAGCCCCCCTGGGCGAAGGTCGAGCACAGATACGCAGTATTTT. It yields the protein CASSPPGRRSSTDTQYF.

V is TRBV5-1 and J is TRBJ1-2; 10 positions match TRBD1. The CDR3 has 14 residues. Germline-derived CDR1 and CDR2 are SGHRS and YFSETQ. The ends lost 2 bases at V and 8 bases at J; junction bases unmatched: 6. The CDR3 spells CASSLGTGVYGYTF. The CDR3 DNA sequence: TGCGCCAGCAGCTTAGGGACAGGGGTGTACGGCTACACCTTC.

The gene calls are TRBV15 and TRBJ2-2; D is ambiguous. V was trimmed by 2 bases and J by 3 bases, leaving 13 bases between them. The CDR3 is 16 residues long. CDR1 and CDR2 from the germline V gene are LNHNV and YYDKDF (reference sequence). DNA for the CDR3: TGTGCCACCAGCAGATCTATCCAGAGTTACACCGGGGAGCTGTTTTTT. This gives the protein CATSRSIQSYTGELFF.

This rearrangement joins TRBV2 to TRBJ2-1; 7 bases fit TRBD1. With 5 bases clipped from V and 9 bases from J, the junction kept 10 bases outside the gene matches. This CDR3 spans 14 amino acids. Germline CDR1 and CDR2: SNHLY and FYNNEI. CDR3 sequence (DNA): TGTGCCAGCAGTACCTACAGGGGCGGTGGTGAGCAGTTCTTC. It encodes CASSTYRGGGEQFF.

V usage is TRBV2 and J usage is TRBJ2-7; TRBD1 is a possible D gene (6 bases). Germline V gene lookup returns CDR1 SNHLY and CDR2 FYNNEI. The CDR3 extends over 13 amino acids. V was cut by 8 bases and J by 4 bases, with 15 bases left in between. This chain's CDR3 is CASAPIQGYEQYF. The CDR3 DNA reads TGTGCCAGCGCGCCCATACAGGGATACGAGCAGTACTTC. The entire variable domain, with the rest obtained from reference TRBV2 and TRBJ2-7, is as follows: EPEVTQTPSHQVTQMGQEVILRCVPISNHLYFYWYRQILGQKVEFLVSFYNNEISEKSEIFDDQFSVERPDGSNFTLKIRSTKLEDSAMYFCASAPIQGYEQYFGPGTRLTVT.

The chain couples TRBV6-6 to TRBJ2-1, with D possibly called TRBD1 or TRBD2 (5 bases each). Germline-derived CDR1 and CDR2 are MNHNY and SVGAGI (reference sequence). Trimming left V 5 bases short and J 9 bases short, with 20 bases between. The length of the CDR3 is 15 residues. The CDR3, as DNA: TGTGCCAGCAGTGACCGTAGTTTTATTGGGGGTGAGCAGTTCTTC. This codes for CASSDRSFIGGEQFF.

About this clone: Relative to the germline gene, one junction end is altered; a read error may explain this. Other DNA sequences in the same sample also yield this CDR3. The rearrangement uses TRBV9 and TRBJ1-1; D remains ambiguous. The V gene's germline CDR1 is SGDLS and CDR2 YYNGEE. This CDR3 is 14 amino acids long. CDR3 nucleotides: TGTGCCAGCAGCGTTACCCCGGCGAACACTGAAGCTTTCTTC. This codes for CASSVTPANTEAFF.

The gene calls are TRBV5-1 and TRBJ2-5; 8 bases are shared with TRBD1. The V segment lost 4 bases and the J segment 5 bases; nucleotides outside the gene matches: 13. This CDR3 has 16 residues. Germline CDR1 is SGHRS and CDR2 is YFSETQ. The CDR3 protein is CASSHRWTGIAETQYF. CDR3 coding DNA: TGCGCCAGCAGCCATCGATGGACAGGGATTGCCGAGACCCAGTACTTC.

The CDR3 sequence is CASSVGQINEKLFF. For the CDR3, the DNA is TGTGCCAGCAGCGTAGGACAGATTAATGAAAAACTGTTTTTT. V and J are TRBV6-6 and TRBJ1-4, with a possible D match to TRBD1 (6 bases). From germline, CDR1 is MNHNY and CDR2 SVGAGI (reference sequence). CDR3 length equals 14 residues. V lost 6 bases and J lost 4, with 12 bases in between.

J is TRBJ2-7 and V is TRBV6-6; 7 nucleotides align to TRBD1. The CDR3 runs to 14 residues. Germline-derived CDR1 and CDR2 are MNHNY and SVGAGI (reference sequence). The trim removed 6 bases at V and 3 bases at J, leaving 8 bases unmatched. In DNA, the CDR3 is TGTGCCAGCAGCCCCCCCGGACAGGTCTACGAGCAGTACTTC. Translating gives CASSPPGQVYEQYF.

The chain is built from TRBV7-9 and TRBJ2-7, with 12 bases identical to TRBD2. Germline lookup yields CDR1 SEHNR and CDR2 FQNEAQ (reference sequence). The CDR3 runs to 14 residues. The V segment lost 6 bases and the J segment 9 bases; nucleotides outside the gene matches: 9. CDR3 coding DNA: TGTGCCAGCAGTTGGACTAGCGGGAAAGAGGCGCAGTACTTC. Encoded protein: CASSWTSGKEAQYF.

The chain recombines TRBV18 with TRBJ2-5; TRBD1 matches at 7 bases. V dropped 2 bases and J dropped 3; count of bases not matched to a gene: 6. The CDR3 covers 15 residues. The germline V gene has CDR1 KGHSH and CDR2 LQKENI. CDR3 residues: CASSPGQAIEETQYF. The CDR3 DNA follows: TGTGCCAGCTCACCAGGACAGGCCATCGAAGAGACCCAGTACTTC.

The CDR3 loop is CASSPRRPGNEQYF. CDR3 DNA: TGTGCCAGCAGCCCCCGGAGACCGGGGAACGAGCAGTACTTC. The chain links TRBV13 to TRBJ2-7; perhaps TRBD2 as D (5 bases). The germline gives CDR1 PRHDT, CDR2 FYEKMQ (reference sequence). Trimming removed 5 bases from V and 5 bases from J, with 16 bases in between. The CDR3 covers 14 residues.

Only one count was recorded for this clone. V is TRBV7-2 and J is TRBJ1-5, with a tentative D call TRBD1 (5 bases). V lost 3 bases and J 2 bases, leaving 11 bases between the germline ends. Germline CDR1 reads SGHTA; CDR2 reads FQGNSA. CDR3 length equals 15 residues. Here the CDR3 reads CASSLERGGNQPQHF. As DNA, the CDR3 is TGTGCCAGCAGCTTGGAAAGGGGAGGCAATCAGCCCCAGCATTTT.